Listed here are 12 T cell receptor beta chains from one sample, sequenced in a study of a mutant IDH1 vaccine in newly diagnosed glioma. Time point in this sample: baseline, week 1 (first vaccination visit). Treatment described: pre-vaccination baseline after standard-of-care therapy. The method was immunoSEQ multiplex PCR; TCRdb's version includes in-frame clones alone and lacks a portion of them. The sample consists of 50,000 to 65,000 clones, approximately 80% of them appearing once. This specimen was PBMCs, taken from a glioma patient treated with radiotherapy, temozolomide or both. These receptors were obtained from a man younger than 35 with glioma.

The chain recombines TRBV5-1 with TRBJ2-7; no clear D. Germline values: CDR1 SGHRS, CDR2 YFSETQ. CDR3 length: 13 residues. V was trimmed by 2 bases and J by 2 bases, leaving 8 bases between them. The CDR3 region has the DNA TGCGCCAGCAGCTTAGCACAGACCTACGAGCAGTACTTC. It yields the protein CASSLAQTYEQYF. Complete variable domain (other parts from reference TRBV5-1 and TRBJ2-7): KAGVTQTPRYLIKTRGQQVTLSCSPISGHRSVSWYQQTPGQGLQFLFEYFSETQRNKGNFPGRFSGRQFSNSRSEMNVSTLELGDSALYLCASSLAQTYEQYFGPGTRLTVT.

The chain joins TRBV6-4 to TRBJ2-4, with D unclear. V was trimmed by 5 bases and J by 0 bases, leaving 8 bases between them. Germline-derived CDR1 and CDR2 are MRHNA and SNTAGT. The CDR3 loop spans 14 amino acids. The CDR3 protein is CASSPFLAKNIQYF. In nucleotides, the CDR3 is TGTGCCAGCAGTCCCTTTTTAGCCAAAAACATTCAGTACTTC.

The chain uses TRBV19 and TRBJ1-1, with 8 positions matching TRBD1. Germline lookup yields CDR1 LNHDA and CDR2 SQIVND (reference sequence). V lost 11 bases and J lost 3; bases outside the gene matches: 11. The CDR3 is 14 residues long. CDR3 amino acids: CAGTGGQGDTEAFF. For the CDR3, the DNA is TGTGCCGGGACCGGAGGACAGGGCGACACTGAAGCTTTCTTT.

The J gene is TRBJ2-7, the V gene TRBV18, with D tentatively TRBD1 (6 bases). There are 15 residues in the CDR3. V lost 3 bases and J 2 bases, leaving 14 bases between the germline ends. CDR1 and CDR2 from the germline V gene are KGHSH and LQKENI. The CDR3 sequence is CASSPRDRSTYEQYF. CDR3 DNA sequence: TGTGCCAGCTCACCTCGTGACAGGTCTACCTACGAGCAGTACTTC.

The V gene is TRBV14, the J gene TRBJ1-1, with D possibly TRBD1 on 6 matching bases. This CDR3 has 16 residues. Deletions cut 1 base from V and 2 bases from J, with 14 bases between. Germline values: CDR1 SGHDN, CDR2 FVKESK. The chain's CDR3 is CASSQADRPDNTEAFF. The CDR3 coding sequence is TGTGCCAGCAGCCAAGCAGACAGGCCCGATAACACTGAAGCTTTCTTT.

This chain joins TRBV2 and TRBJ1-1; D is ambiguous. The CDR3 covers 14 residues. Germline values: CDR1 SNHLY, CDR2 FYNNEI. Trimming left V 3 bases short and J 6 bases short, with 14 bases between. The CDR3 coding sequence is TGTGCCAGCAGTGATAAGATGGTAGCTCCTGAAGCTTTCTTT. Its protein is CASSDKMVAPEAFF. Supplemented by reference TRBV2 and TRBJ1-1, the full variable domain reads EPEVTQTPSHQVTQMGQEVILRCVPISNHLYFYWYRQILGQKVEFLVSFYNNEISEKSEIFDDQFSVERPDGSNFTLKIRSTKLEDSAMYFCASSDKMVAPEAFFGQGTRLTVV.

The chain combines TRBV5-1 with TRBJ1-1; no firm D call. The V end lost 1 base, the J end lost 1 base, and 11 bases lay between the germline ends. Germline V gene sequence: CDR1 SGHRS, CDR2 YFSETQ. The CDR3 length is 15 residues. The CDR3 DNA reads TGCGCCAGCAGCTTGTTTCGGCCTCAGAACACTGAAGCTTTCTTT. Its protein is CASSLFRPQNTEAFF.

There are a few counts of this clone. The J gene is TRBJ1-5, the V gene TRBV5-4; D unclear. V lost 4 bases and J lost 4, with 9 bases in between. Germline lookup yields CDR1 SGHNT and CDR2 YYREEE (reference sequence). The CDR3 spans 13 residues. DNA of the CDR3: TGTGCCAGCAGCGCCGAAAGAAATCAGCCCCAGCATTTT. This gives the protein CASSAERNQPQHF.

The chain joins TRBV4-2 to TRBJ2-3; 10 positions agree with TRBD2. The junction had 1 base not matched to a gene; V was cut back by 0 bases and J by 1 base. CDR1 is LGHNA, CDR2 YNFKEQ, per germline. This CDR3 is 16 amino acids long. In DNA, the CDR3 is TGTGCCAGCAGCCAAGATCTAGCGGGAGGCACAGATACGCAGTATTTT. Encoded protein: CASSQDLAGGTDTQYF.

This chain connects TRBV6-6 to TRBJ1-1; D unresolved. There are 13 residues in the CDR3. The V gene lost 1 base and the J gene lost 3 bases, with 6 bases spanning the gap. CDR1 and CDR2 from the germline V gene are MNHNY and SVGAGI (reference sequence). Here the CDR3 DNA reads TGTGCCAGCAGTTACTTAGAGTACACTGAAGCTTTCTTT. Translated: CASSYLEYTEAFF.

This chain links TRBV4-2 with TRBJ2-2; no reliable D call. CDR1 is LGHNA and CDR2 is YNFKEQ in the germline V gene. Trimming shortened V by 1 base and J by 3 bases, and 6 bases separated the two germline ends. The CDR3 spans 14 residues. CDR3 loop: CASSQGTYTGELFF. CDR3 bases: TGTGCCAGCAGCCAAGGGACGTACACCGGGGAGCTGTTTTTT.

The chain links TRBV29-1 to TRBJ1-1; TRBD1 is a possible D gene (6 bases). Trimming stripped 7 bases from V and 2 bases from J, with 14 bases between. The CDR3 has 13 residues. Germline loops: CDR1 SQVTM, CDR2 ANQGSEA. CDR3 in DNA: TGCAGCGCAGACAGGCTGCTAAACACTGAAGCTTTCTTT. It specifies CSADRLLNTEAFF.